This T cell receptor (beta chain) comes out of a study of T cell responses to AZD1222 COVID-19 vaccine. Study observations and caveats: White British people made up most donors, females outnumbered males, and clonal diversity was possibly underestimated.

The CDR3 is 15 residues long. Germline CDR1 is SEHNR and CDR2 is FQNEAQ (reference sequence). Trimming removed 5 bases from V and 7 bases from J, with 21 bases in between. This clone has just one count. The antigen is unknown. The table came from immunoSEQ multiplex PCR; TCRdb's copy has only in-frame clones and leaves some out. The sample consists of about 150,000 clones, roughly nine tenths of them appearing once. The receptor comes from an adult in good health. The rearrangement joins TRBV7-9 to TRBJ2-7, with D perhaps TRBD1 (5 bases). The material sequenced was peripheral blood, taken on day 0 of MenACWY control vaccination. The CDR3 protein is CASSPYGSPQGEQYF. The CDR3 DNA is TGTGCCAGCAGCCCATACGGGTCGCCCCAGGGAGAGCAGTACTTC.